The 7 T cell receptor beta chains given below trace back to one sample, sequenced in a study of shared clonotypes between healthy human individuals. Method: immunoSEQ multiplex PCR; TCRdb's copy keeps in-frame clones and lacks some. The table includes 600,000 to 750,000 clones, 90% detected once. The sequenced material came from memory CD8+ T cells from PBMCs. The subset denotes: CD45RO+ cells pooled with CCR7-negative TemRA cells. All receptors come from a man younger than 30 in good health. Some clones in this sample may be carry-over from other donors' samples.

V usage is TRBV4-2 and J usage is TRBJ2-3; 9 nucleotides line up with TRBD2. Germline V gene data show CDR1 as LGHNA and CDR2 as YNFKEQ. CDR3 size: 18 residues. Losses at the gene ends were 2 bases for V and 2 bases for J; bases not matched to a gene: 11. CDR3 sequence reads: CASSQNPPGLALTDTQYF. CDR3 sequence (DNA): TGTGCCAGCAGCCAAAACCCCCCGGGACTAGCCCTCACAGATACGCAGTATTTT.

This chain joins TRBV25-1 and TRBJ1-1; tentatively, D is TRBD1 (5 bases). The V and J ends lost 4 bases and 4 bases respectively, with 13 bases between them. The CDR3 loop spans 14 amino acids. The V gene's germline CDR1 is MGHDK and CDR2 SYGVNS. CDR3 loop: CASSVPGRSTEAFF. CDR3 nucleotide sequence: TGTGCCAGCAGTGTTCCGGGGCGAAGCACTGAAGCTTTCTTT.

The chain recombines TRBV27 with TRBJ2-1; 10 bases line up with TRBD2. CDR1 and CDR2 from the germline V gene are MNHEY and SMNVEV (reference sequence). With 5 bases clipped from V and 7 bases from J, the junction kept 11 bases outside the gene matches. The CDR3 covers 16 residues. As DNA, the CDR3 is TGTGCCAGCAGTCCCAGCGGGGGGGTAGTGTGGAATGAGCAGTTCTTC. Translated: CASSPSGGVVWNEQFF.

The table lists this clone with a count of one. The chain uses TRBV19 and TRBJ2-3; D may match TRBD1 or TRBD2 (5 bases each). The length of the CDR3 is 17 residues. V lost 4 bases to trimming and J lost 0 bases, with 17 bases between them. Germline V gene lookup returns CDR1 LNHDA and CDR2 SQIVND (reference sequence). The CDR3 sequence: CASSRYQGDSSTDTQYF. CDR3 sequence (DNA): TGTGCCAGTAGTAGATACCAGGGAGACTCTAGCACAGATACGCAGTATTTT.

The chain employs TRBV5-6 and TRBJ2-5; D is perhaps TRBD2 (6 bases). Trimming shortened V by 0 bases and J by 9 bases, and 6 bases separated the two germline ends. The CDR3 covers 11 residues. Germline V gene lookup returns CDR1 SGHDT and CDR2 YYEEEE. The chain's CDR3 is CASSLAGAQYF. DNA of the CDR3: TGTGCCAGCAGCTTGGCGGGGGCCCAGTACTTC.

The gene calls are TRBV5-1 and TRBJ1-1; D might be TRBD1 (5 bases). Germline-derived CDR1 and CDR2 are SGHRS and YFSETQ. The CDR3 length is 16 residues. The V and J ends lost 0 bases and 5 bases respectively, with 17 bases between them. As DNA, the CDR3 is TGCGCCAGCAGCTTGGGGAGCGGGGGGGAAGGTACTGAAGCTTTCTTT. Translating it yields CASSLGSGGEGTEAFF.

The genes are TRBV5-6 and TRBJ1-2; TRBD1 is a possible D gene (5 bases). In germline, CDR1 is SGHDT, CDR2 YYEEEE. With 4 bases removed from V and 9 bases from J, the gap between germline ends came to 25 bases. The CDR3 has 16 amino acids. The CDR3 region has the DNA TGTGCCAGCAGCGGGACGGAAACCCTAAGGGAGTATAGCTACACCTTC. Translating it yields CASSGTETLREYSYTF.